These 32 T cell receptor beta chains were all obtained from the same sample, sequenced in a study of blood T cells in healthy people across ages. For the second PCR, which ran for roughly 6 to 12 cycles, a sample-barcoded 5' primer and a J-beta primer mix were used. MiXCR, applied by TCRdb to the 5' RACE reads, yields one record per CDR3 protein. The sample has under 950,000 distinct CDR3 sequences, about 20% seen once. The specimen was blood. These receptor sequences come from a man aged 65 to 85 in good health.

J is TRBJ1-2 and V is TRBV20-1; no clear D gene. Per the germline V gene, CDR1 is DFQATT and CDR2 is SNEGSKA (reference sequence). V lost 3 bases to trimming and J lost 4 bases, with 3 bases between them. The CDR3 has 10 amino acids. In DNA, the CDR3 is TGCAGTGCTAGCAGCTATGGCTACACCTTC. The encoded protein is CSASSYGYTF.

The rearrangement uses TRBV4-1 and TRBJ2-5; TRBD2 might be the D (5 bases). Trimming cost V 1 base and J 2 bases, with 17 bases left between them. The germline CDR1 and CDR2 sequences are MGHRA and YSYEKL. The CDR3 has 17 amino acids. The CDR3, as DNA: TGCGCCAGCAGCCAAGGAAAAACCGAGCGGATTCAAGAGACCCAGTACTTC. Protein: CASSQGKTERIQETQYF.

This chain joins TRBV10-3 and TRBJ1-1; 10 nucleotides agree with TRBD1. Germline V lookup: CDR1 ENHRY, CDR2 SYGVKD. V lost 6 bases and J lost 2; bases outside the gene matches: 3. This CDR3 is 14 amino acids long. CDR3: CAISGTGDNTEAFF. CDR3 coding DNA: TGTGCCATCAGCGGGACAGGGGATAACACTGAAGCTTTCTTT.

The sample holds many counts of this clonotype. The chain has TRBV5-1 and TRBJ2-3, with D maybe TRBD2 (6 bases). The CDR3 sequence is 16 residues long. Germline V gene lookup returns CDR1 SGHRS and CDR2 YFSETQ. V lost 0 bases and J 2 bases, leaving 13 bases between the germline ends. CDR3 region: CASSLVSGADTDTQYF. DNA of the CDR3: TGCGCCAGCAGCTTGGTTTCGGGAGCGGACACAGATACGCAGTATTTT. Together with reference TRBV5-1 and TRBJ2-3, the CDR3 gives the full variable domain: KAGVTQTPRYLIKTRGQQVTLSCSPISGHRSVSWYQQTPGQGLQFLFEYFSETQRNKGNFPGRFSGRQFSNSRSEMNVSTLELGDSALYLCASSLVSGADTDTQYFGPGTRLTVL.

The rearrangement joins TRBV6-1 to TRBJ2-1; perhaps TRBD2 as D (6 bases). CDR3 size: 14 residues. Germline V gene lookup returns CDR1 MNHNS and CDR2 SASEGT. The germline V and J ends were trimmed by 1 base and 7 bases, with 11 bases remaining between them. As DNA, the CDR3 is TGTGCCAGCAGTGAAGATCTTCTAGCGAATGAGCAGTTCTTC. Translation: CASSEDLLANEQFF.

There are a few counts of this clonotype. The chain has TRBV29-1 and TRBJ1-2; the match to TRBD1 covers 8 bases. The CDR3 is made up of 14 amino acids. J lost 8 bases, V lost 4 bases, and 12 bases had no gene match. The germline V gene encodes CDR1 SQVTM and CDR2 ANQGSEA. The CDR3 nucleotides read TGCAGCGTTGTTGCCCCCCAGGGGGCCTTCGGCTACACCTTC. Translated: CSVVAPQGAFGYTF.

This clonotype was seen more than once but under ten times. The CDR3 here is CASSAIRGTFDEQYF. DNA of the CDR3: TGCGCCAGCAGCGCTATCAGGGGCACGTTTGACGAGCAGTACTTC. This rearrangement joins TRBV5-1 to TRBJ2-7, with a possible D match to TRBD1 (6 bases). From germline, CDR1 is SGHRS and CDR2 YFSETQ. V shed 4 bases and J shed 5 bases, with 19 bases lying between them. This CDR3 spans 15 amino acids.

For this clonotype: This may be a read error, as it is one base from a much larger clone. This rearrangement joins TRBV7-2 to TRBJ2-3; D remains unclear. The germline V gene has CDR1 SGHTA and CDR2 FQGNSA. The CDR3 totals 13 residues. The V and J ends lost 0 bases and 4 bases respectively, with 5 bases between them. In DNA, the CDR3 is TGTGCCAGCAGCTTAGCGCTTGCAGATACGCAGTATTTT. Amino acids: CASSLALADTQYF.

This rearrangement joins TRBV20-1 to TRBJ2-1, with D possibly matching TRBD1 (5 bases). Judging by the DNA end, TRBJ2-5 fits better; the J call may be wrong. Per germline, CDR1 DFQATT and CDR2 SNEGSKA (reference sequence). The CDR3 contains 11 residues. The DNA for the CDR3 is TGCAGTGCCACATTGATAGGGGCCCAGTACTTC. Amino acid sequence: CSATLIGAQYF.

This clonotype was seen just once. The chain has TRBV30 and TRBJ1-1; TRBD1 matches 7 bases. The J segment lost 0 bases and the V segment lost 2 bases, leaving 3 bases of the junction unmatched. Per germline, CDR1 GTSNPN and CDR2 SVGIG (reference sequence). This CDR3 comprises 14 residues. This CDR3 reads CAWSPGTVNTEAFF. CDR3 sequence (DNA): TGTGCCTGGAGTCCCGGGACAGTGAACACTGAAGCTTTCTTT. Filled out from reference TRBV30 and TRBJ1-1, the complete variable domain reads SQTIHQWPATLVQPVGSPLSLECTVEGTSNPNLYWYRQAAGRGLQLLFYSVGIGQISSEVPQNLSASRPQDRQFILSSKKLLLSDSGFYLCAWSPGTVNTEAFFGQGTRLTVV.

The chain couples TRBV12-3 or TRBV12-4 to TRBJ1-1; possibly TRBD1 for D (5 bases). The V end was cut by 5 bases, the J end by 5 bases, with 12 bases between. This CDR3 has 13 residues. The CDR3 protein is CASSGTRGTEAFF. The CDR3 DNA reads TGTGCCAGCAGTGGGACCCGGGGGACTGAAGCTTTCTTT.

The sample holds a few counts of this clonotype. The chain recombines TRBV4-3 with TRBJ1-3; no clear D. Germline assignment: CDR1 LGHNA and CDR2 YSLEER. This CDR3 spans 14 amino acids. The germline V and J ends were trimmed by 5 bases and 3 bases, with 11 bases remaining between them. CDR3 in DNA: TGCGCCAGCAGCGTCGACATAAATGGAAACACCATATATTTT. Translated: CASSVDINGNTIYF.

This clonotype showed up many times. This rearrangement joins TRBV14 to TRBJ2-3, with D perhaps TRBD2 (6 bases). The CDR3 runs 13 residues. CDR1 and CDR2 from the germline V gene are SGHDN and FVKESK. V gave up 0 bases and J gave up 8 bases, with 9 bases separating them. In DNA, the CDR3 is TGTGCCAGCAGCCAAGATCGGGGAGGTACGCAGTATTTT. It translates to CASSQDRGGTQYF.

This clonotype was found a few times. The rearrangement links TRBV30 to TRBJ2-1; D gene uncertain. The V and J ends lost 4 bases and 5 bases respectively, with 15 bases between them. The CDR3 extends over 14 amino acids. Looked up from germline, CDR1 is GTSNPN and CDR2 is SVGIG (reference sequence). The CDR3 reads CAWTPGSPDNEQFF. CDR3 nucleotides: TGTGCCTGGACCCCGGGTTCCCCAGACAATGAGCAGTTCTTC.

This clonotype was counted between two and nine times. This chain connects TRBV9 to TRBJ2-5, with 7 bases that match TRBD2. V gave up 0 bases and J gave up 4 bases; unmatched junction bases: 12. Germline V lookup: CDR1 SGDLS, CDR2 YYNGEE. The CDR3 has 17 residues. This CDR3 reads CASSVAPAAGSLETQYF. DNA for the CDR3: TGTGCCAGCAGCGTAGCCCCCGCAGCGGGATCGTTAGAGACCCAGTACTTC.

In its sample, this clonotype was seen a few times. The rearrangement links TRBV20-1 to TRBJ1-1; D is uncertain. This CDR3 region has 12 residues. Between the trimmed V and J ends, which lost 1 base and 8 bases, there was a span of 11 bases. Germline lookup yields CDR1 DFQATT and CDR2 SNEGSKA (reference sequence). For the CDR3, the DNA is TGCAGTGCTAGAGCTCCGGGGTCCGAAGCTTTCTTT. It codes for CSARAPGSEAFF.

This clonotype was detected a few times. The CDR3 nucleotides are TGTGCCAGCAGTTTATCGGCAGTCGATCAGCCCCAGCATTTT. It yields the protein CASSLSAVDQPQHF. This chain joins TRBV12-3 or TRBV12-4 and TRBJ1-5; D not resolved. The germline V and J ends were trimmed by 2 bases and 5 bases, with 10 bases remaining between them. The CDR3 loop spans 14 amino acids.

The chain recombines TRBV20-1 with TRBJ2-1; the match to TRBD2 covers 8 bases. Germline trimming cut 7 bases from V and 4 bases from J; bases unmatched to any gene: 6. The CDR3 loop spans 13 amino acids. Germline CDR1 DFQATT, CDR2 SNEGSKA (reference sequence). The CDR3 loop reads CSGWKREYNEQFF. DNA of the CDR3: TGCAGTGGGTGGAAGCGGGAGTACAATGAGCAGTTCTTC.

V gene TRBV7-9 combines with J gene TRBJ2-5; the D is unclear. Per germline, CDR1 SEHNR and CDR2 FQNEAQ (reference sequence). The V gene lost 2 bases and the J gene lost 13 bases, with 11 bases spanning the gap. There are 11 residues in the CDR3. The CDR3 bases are TGTGCCAGCAGCTTATTAGAAGTGGGGTACTTC. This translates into CASSLLEVGYF.

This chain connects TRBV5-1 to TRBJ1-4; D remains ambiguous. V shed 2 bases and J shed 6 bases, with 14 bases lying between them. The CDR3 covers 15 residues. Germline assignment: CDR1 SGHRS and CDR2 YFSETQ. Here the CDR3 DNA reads TGCGCCAGCAGCTTAGCAGGAGCTAGGGATGAAAAACTGTTTTTT. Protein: CASSLAGARDEKLFF.

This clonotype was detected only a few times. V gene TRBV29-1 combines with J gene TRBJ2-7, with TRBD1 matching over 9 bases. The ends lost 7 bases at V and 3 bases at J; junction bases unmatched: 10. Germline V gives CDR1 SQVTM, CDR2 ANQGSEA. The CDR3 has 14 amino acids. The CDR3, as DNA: TGCAGCGAAATGGGACAGGGTATTGGCTACGAGCAGTACGTC. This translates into CSEMGQGIGYEQYV.

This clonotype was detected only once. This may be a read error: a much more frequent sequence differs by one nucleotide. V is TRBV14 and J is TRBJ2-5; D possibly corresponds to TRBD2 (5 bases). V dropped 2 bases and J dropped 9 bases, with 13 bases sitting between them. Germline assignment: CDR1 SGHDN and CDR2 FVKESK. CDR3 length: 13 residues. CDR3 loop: CASSQFRMEAQYF. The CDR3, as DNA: TGTGCCAGCAGCCAATTCCGAATGGAGGCCCAGTACTTC.

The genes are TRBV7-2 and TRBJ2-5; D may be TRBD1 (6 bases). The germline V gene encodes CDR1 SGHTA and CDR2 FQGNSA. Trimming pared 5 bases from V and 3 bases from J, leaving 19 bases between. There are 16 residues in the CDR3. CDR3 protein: CASSLTGPPSEETQYF. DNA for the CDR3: TGTGCCAGCAGCCTGACAGGTCCCCCCTCAGAAGAGACCCAGTACTTC.

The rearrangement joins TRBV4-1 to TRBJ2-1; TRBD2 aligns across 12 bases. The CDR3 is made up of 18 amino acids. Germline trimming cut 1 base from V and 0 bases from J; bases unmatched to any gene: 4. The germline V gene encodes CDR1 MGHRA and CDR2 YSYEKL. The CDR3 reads CASSQGTSGTSSYNEQFF. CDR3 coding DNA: TGCGCCAGCAGCCAAGGGACTAGCGGGACGAGCTCCTACAATGAGCAGTTCTTC.

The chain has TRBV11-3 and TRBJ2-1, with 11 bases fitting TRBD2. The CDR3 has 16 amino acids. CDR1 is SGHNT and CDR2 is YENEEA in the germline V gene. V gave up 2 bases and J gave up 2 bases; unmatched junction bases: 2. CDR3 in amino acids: CASSLLLAGAYNEQFF. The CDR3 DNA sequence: TGTGCCAGCAGCTTACTACTAGCGGGGGCCTACAATGAGCAGTTCTTC.

The CDR3 nucleotides are TGTGCCAGCATGGGTTTGTGGGGTACGCAGTATTTT. It is translated as CASMGLWGTQYF. The chain combines TRBV7-6 with TRBJ2-3; D remains unclear. The CDR3 extends over 12 amino acids. The V end was cut by 7 bases, the J end by 8 bases, with 13 bases between. Germline V gene data show CDR1 as SGHVS and CDR2 as FNYEAQ.

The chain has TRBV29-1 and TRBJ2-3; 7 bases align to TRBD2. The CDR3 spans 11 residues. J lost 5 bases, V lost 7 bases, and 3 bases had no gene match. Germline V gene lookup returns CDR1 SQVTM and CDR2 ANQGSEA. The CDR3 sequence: CSAPGGDTQYF. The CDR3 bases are TGCAGCGCCCCGGGAGGAGATACGCAGTATTTT.

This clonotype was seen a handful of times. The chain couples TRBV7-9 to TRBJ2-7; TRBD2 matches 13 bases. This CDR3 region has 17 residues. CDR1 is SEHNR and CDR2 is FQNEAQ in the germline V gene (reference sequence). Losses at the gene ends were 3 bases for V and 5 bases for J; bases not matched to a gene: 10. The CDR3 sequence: CASSFGTSGTQLNEQYV. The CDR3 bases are TGTGCCAGCAGCTTTGGGACTAGCGGGACCCAACTAAACGAGCAGTACGTC.

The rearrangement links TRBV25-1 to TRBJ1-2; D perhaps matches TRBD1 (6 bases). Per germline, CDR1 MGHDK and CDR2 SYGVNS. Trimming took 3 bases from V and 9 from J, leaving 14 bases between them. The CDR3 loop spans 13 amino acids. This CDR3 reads CASSDRGRRSYTF. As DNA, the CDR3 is TGTGCCAGCAGTGATCGGGGGCGGAGGAGCTACACCTTC.

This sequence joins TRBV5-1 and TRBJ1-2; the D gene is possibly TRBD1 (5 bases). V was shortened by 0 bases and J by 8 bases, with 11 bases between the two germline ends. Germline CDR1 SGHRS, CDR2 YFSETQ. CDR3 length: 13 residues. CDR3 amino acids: CASSLDGARGYTF. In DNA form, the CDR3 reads TGCGCCAGCAGCTTGGACGGGGCGAGAGGCTACACCTTC. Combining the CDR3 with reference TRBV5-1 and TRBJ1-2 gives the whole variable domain KAGVTQTPRYLIKTRGQQVTLSCSPISGHRSVSWYQQTPGQGLQFLFEYFSETQRNKGNFPGRFSGRQFSNSRSEMNVSTLELGDSALYLCASSLDGARGYTFGSGTRLTVV.

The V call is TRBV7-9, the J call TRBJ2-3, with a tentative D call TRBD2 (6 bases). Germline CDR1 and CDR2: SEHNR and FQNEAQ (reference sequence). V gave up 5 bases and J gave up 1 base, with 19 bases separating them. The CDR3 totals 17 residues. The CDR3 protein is CASSAALLAAGTDTQYF. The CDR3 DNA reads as TGTGCCAGCAGCGCCGCACTACTAGCAGCGGGCACAGATACGCAGTATTTT.

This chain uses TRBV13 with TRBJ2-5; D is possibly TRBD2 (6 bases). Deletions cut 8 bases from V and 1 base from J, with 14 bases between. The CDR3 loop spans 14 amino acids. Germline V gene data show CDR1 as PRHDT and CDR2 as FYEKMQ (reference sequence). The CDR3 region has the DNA TGTGCCAGCGCTCTAGCGCCACTCCAAGAGACCCAGTACTTC. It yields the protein CASALAPLQETQYF.